This T cell receptor (beta chain) emerged from a study of blood T cell repertoires in COVID-19. Background on the study: From the United States, Italy and Spain came samples of acute and convalescent COVID-19.

V was pared by 6 bases and J by 9 bases, with 22 bases between. The germline V gene encodes CDR1 SGHRS and CDR2 YFSETQ. The CDR3 runs 15 residues. Enrolment of Seattle patients took place during active infection, and they were followed longitudinally. In the original workflow: Amplification from reference gene primers served as the basis for estimated nucleated cell counts. The protocol was immunoSEQ multiplex PCR, while the TCRdb copy is restricted to in-frame clones and leaves out a portion. V, J and clone size reflect that table, while D and trimming were determined from the DNA. The table shows about 370,000 clones, with approximately 89% occurring only once.

The V and J genes are TRBV5-1 and TRBJ2-1; weak D call: TRBD2 (6 bases). The sequencing sample was made of peripheral blood. The sequence derives from a woman aged 25 to 39 with COVID-19, enrolled during active disease. The CDR3 nucleotides read TGCGCCAGCAACGGCGGGATGGGCTTACAAGGTGAGCAGTTCTTC. This encodes CASNGGMGLQGEQFF. Based on the CDR3 plus reference TRBV5-1 and TRBJ2-1, the full variable domain is KAGVTQTPRYLIKTRGQQVTLSCSPISGHRSVSWYQQTPGQGLQFLFEYFSETQRNKGNFPGRFSGRQFSNSRSEMNVSTLELGDSALYLCASNGGMGLQGEQFFGPGTRLTVL.